This TCR beta chain emerged from a study of response to subunit inactivated influenza vaccine. Study-level findings and limits: The authors offered the suggestion that each seasonal influenza vaccination recruits few new T cells.

Germline-derived CDR1 and CDR2 are SGHVS and FQNEAQ. Trimming removed 5 bases at V and 5 bases at J, with 12 bases between. The length of the CDR3 is 13 residues. A single record per CDR3 protein comes from TCRdb applying MiXCR to the RT-PCR reads. The sample carries some 150,000 distinct CDR3 sequences, roughly 12% recorded once. This clonotype was seen at least ten times. Its antigen is undetermined. The same data also contributed to another study, on T cells expressing NK-cell markers. From that second work: The authors generated TCR beta cDNA through 5'RACE template switching with UMIs. Dominant NKG2C+ clonotype frequencies of roughly 1.0-8% of CD8+ T cells were measured in six or seven donors.

The chain carries TRBV7-8 and TRBJ1-2; D is unresolved. This TCR was recovered from a man aged 50 to 60 who received an inactivated influenza vaccine. The sequenced sample was CD8+ T cells sorted from PBMCs, obtained about 12 days after vaccination. The DNA of the CDR3 is TGTGCCAGCAGCCCCGACATAGGTTATGGCTACACCTTC. It is translated as CASSPDIGYGYTF.